The rows below give T cell receptor beta chains drawn from one sample of a study of T cell responses to AZD1222 COVID-19 vaccine. TCRdb keeps only in-frame clones here, not all; method: immunoSEQ multiplex PCR. Here the sample spans 120,000 or so clones, roughly 87% being singletons. This specimen consisted of peripheral blood, obtained on day 0 of AZD1222 vaccination. These receptors were obtained from an adult in good health. Each CDR3 is given with its conserved first and last residue. A D gene is named only where the DNA matches it firmly. The size entry is marked missing in some rows and otherwise reads once, few, many or a size class.

V,D,J,size,DNA,CDR3
TRBV27,TRBD2,TRBJ2-1,NA,TGTGCCAGCAGTTTAATCCCAGGACTAGCGGGAGGGCCCAATGAGCAGTTCTTC,CASSLIPGLAGGPNEQFF
TRBV6-4,NA,TRBJ1-1,NA,TGTGCCAGCAGTGGTGAGTACACTGAAGCTTTCTTT,CASSGEYTEAFF
TRBV19,NA,TRBJ2-7,NA,TGTGCCAGTAGTATCGCGGGCGTCGCCTACGAGCAGTACTTC,CASSIAGVAYEQYF
TRBV30,NA,TRBJ1-5,NA,TGTGCCTGGAGTGTGGAGTTTCATAGCAATCAGCCCCAGCATTTT,CAWSVEFHSNQPQHF
TRBV5-4,NA,TRBJ2-7,NA,TGTGCCAGCAGCGATTCAGACAGACAGTACGAGCAGTACTTC,CASSDSDRQYEQYF
TRBV4-1,NA,TRBJ1-6,NA,TGCGCCAGCAGCCAGGGGGGGGGCCCCTATAATTCACCCCTCCACTTT,CASSQGGGPYNSPLHF
TRBV7-3,NA,TRBJ2-7,NA,TGTGCCAGCAGCTTAGGGGTGTCCTACGAGCAGTACTTC,CASSLGVSYEQYF
TRBV6-2/TRBV6-3,TRBD2,TRBJ2-5,once,TGTGCCAGCAGTTACTCGATGCCGGCTAGCGGGAACCAAGAGACCCAGTACTTC,CASSYSMPASGNQETQYF
TRBV2,NA,TRBJ2-7,NA,TGTGCCACTTCATCGGGGAGAAATTCCTACGAGCAGTACTTC,CATSSGRNSYEQYF
TRBV20-1,NA,TRBJ1-1,NA,TGCAGTGCTAGTTCGGGGCAGGGTGGTACTGAAGCTTTCTTT,CSASSGQGGTEAFF
TRBV28,NA,TRBJ1-1,NA,TGTGCCAGCAGTTTACTCCCGGGGGGAAAAGAAGCTTTCTTT,CASSLLPGGKEAFF
TRBV30,NA,TRBJ1-3,NA,TGTGCCTGGACTATGGGAAACACCATATATTTT,CAWTMGNTIYF
TRBV9,NA,TRBJ2-7,once,TGTGCCAGCAGCCCCAACAGGCGGAGCTCCTACGAGCAGTACTTC,CASSPNRRSSYEQYF
TRBV7-2,TRBD2,TRBJ2-3,NA,TGTGCCAGCAGCCTTCTAGCGGGCGGGCCCACAGATACGCAGTATTTT,CASSLLAGGPTDTQYF
TRBV19,NA,TRBJ1-2,NA,TGTGCCAGTAGTTGGACATTCGGCTACACCTTC,CASSWTFGYTF
TRBV30,NA,TRBJ1-2,NA,TGTGCCTGGAGTCGGGGGGATCAGTATGGCTACACCTTC,CAWSRGDQYGYTF
TRBV5-1,NA,TRBJ1-4,NA,TGCGCCACAGGACGGGATCCGGGTGAAAAACTGTTTTTT,CATGRDPGEKLFF
TRBV6-6,NA,TRBJ1-6,NA,TGTGCCAGCAGGCCTGAGGGGTCACCCCTCCACTTT,CASRPEGSPLHF
TRBV6-5,NA,TRBJ1-6,NA,TGTGCCAGCAGTTATTCCCGGGGCACCTCACCCCTCCACTTT,CASSYSRGTSPLHF
TRBV28,TRBD1,TRBJ2-3,NA,TGTGCCAGCAGTTTTACAGGGGGCAGCGCAGATACGCAGTATTTT,CASSFTGGSADTQYF
TRBV28,TRBD2,TRBJ2-7,NA,TGTGCCAGCAGTTCATGGACTAGCGGGAGCTACGAGCAGTACTTC,CASSSWTSGSYEQYF
TRBV10-1,TRBD2,TRBJ2-1,NA,TGCGCCAGCAGTGAGTCGGCGGGAGGGCCGTCTGAGCAGTTCTTC,CASSESAGGPSEQFF
TRBV24-1,NA,TRBJ1-2,NA,TGTGCCACCAGTGGGCAGGGAGATAACTATGGCTACACCTTC,CATSGQGDNYGYTF
TRBV2,TRBD1,TRBJ2-4,NA,TGTGCCAGCAGGACAGGGGGAGGGAACATTCAGTACTTC,CASRTGGGNIQYF
TRBV9,NA,TRBJ2-1,NA,TGTGCCAGCAGCGTAGACGGGGCTCACTACAATGAGCAGTTCTTC,CASSVDGAHYNEQFF
TRBV29-1,NA,TRBJ2-5,NA,TGCAGCGTCGGGGGTCTTACGACTTATACAGAGACCCAGTACTTC,CSVGGLTTYTETQYF
TRBV28,NA,TRBJ1-3,NA,TGTGCCAGCAACTCCGGGAGCTCTGGAAACACCATATATTTT,CASNSGSSGNTIYF
TRBV7-2,TRBD1,TRBJ2-5,once,TGTGCCAGCAGCTTTGACAGGGGCCAAGAGACCCAGTACTTC,CASSFDRGQETQYF
TRBV28,NA,TRBJ1-6,once,TGTGCCAGCAGTCCCCCTCCGGGACCGAGCTCCTATAATTCACCCCTCCACTTT,CASSPPPGPSSYNSPLHF
TRBV6-6,NA,TRBJ2-7,once,TGTGCCAGCACTCCCCCGGGCAGGGGTTACGAGCAGTACTTC,CASTPPGRGYEQYF
TRBV3-1/TRBV3-2,NA,TRBJ1-2,NA,TGTGCCAGCAGCCGAGGGGGTGAAGACACCTTC,CASSRGGEDTF
TRBV28,NA,TRBJ2-7,NA,TGTGCCACCTTAGCCGTTCCTGGCTCCTACGAGCAGTACTTC,CATLAVPGSYEQYF
TRBV25-1,TRBD2,TRBJ2-7,NA,TGTGCCAGCAGTCTAGCGGGAGGATACTACGAGCAGTACTTC,CASSLAGGYYEQYF
TRBV5-6,TRBD2,TRBJ2-1,NA,TGTGCCAGCAGCTTGGCGCTAGCGGGATATCAAGATGAGCAGTTCTTC,CASSLALAGYQDEQFF
TRBV5-6,NA,TRBJ1-1,NA,TGTGCCAGCAGCTCGGGGCTAGGGGTACTCTTT,CASSSGLGVLF
TRBV12-3/TRBV12-4,NA,TRBJ2-7,NA,TGTGCCAGCAGTTTGAACACATACGAGCAGTACTTC,CASSLNTYEQYF
TRBV4-1,NA,TRBJ1-5,NA,TGCGCCAGCAGCTCTAGACAGGATAATCAGCCCCAGCATTTT,CASSSRQDNQPQHF